The 6 T cell receptor beta chains given below trace back to one sample, sequenced in a study of CD4 T cells in relation to SARS-CoV-2 and coronaviruses. The repertoire was sequenced with immunoSEQ multiplex PCR; TCRdb's copy has only in-frame clones and lacks some. Of some 29,000 clones in the sample, 60% to 85% were seen once. Unexposed donor CD4+ T cells date from 2011-2018, before the COVID-19 pandemic. Isolation of CD4+ T cells took place after approximately eleven days in culture. Their antigens are not known. Material: CD4+ T cells from PBMCs, cultured in vitro. Receptors originate from a human donor in good health.

The gene calls are TRBV19 and TRBJ1-4, with TRBD1 matching over 7 bases. The CDR3 runs to 15 residues. V dropped 3 bases and J dropped 8; count of bases not matched to a gene: 9. Per the germline V gene, CDR1 is LNHDA and CDR2 is SQIVND (reference sequence). CDR3 DNA sequence: TGTGCCAGTAGTATGGTGGGCAGGGGGGACGAAAAACTGTTTTTT. Translated, it gives CASSMVGRGDEKLFF.

This rearrangement joins TRBV3-1 (or the pseudogene TRBV3-2) to TRBJ1-5; D remains ambiguous. V was clipped by 1 base and J by 1 base, with 5 bases between them. The CDR3 runs 14 residues. The germline V gene has CDR1 LGHDT and CDR2 YNNKEL (reference sequence). As DNA, the CDR3 is TGTGCCAGCAGCCAAGTGGTCAGCAATCAGCCCCAGCATTTT. Protein: CASSQVVSNQPQHF.

This clone was detected a few times. CDR3 loop: CASSPATGHEKLFF. CDR3 bases: TGTGCCAGCAGCCCAGCGACGGGACATGAAAAACTGTTTTTT. This chain links TRBV7-9 with TRBJ1-4, with D possibly matching TRBD1 (5 bases). The germline gives CDR1 SEHNR, CDR2 FQNEAQ (reference sequence). V lost 5 bases, J lost 6 bases, and 13 bases lay in between. The CDR3 spans 14 residues.

CDR3 nucleotide sequence: TGTGCCAGCAGCTTTTCGCCGACAAGTGGCGGCTACACCTTC. Its protein is CASSFSPTSGGYTF. This sequence joins TRBV7-3 and TRBJ1-2, with D unresolved. Germline values: CDR1 SGHTA, CDR2 FQGTGA. Trimming pared 3 bases from V and 8 bases from J, leaving 16 bases between. This CDR3 has 14 amino acids.

The chain employs TRBV7-6 and TRBJ2-2; D not certain. Germline values: CDR1 SGHVS, CDR2 FNYEAQ. The CDR3 consists of 16 residues. Between the trimmed V and J ends, which lost 1 base and 4 bases, there was a span of 13 bases. The chain's CDR3 is CASSLDFVAGTGELFF. CDR3 sequence (DNA): TGTGCCAGCAGCTTAGACTTCGTGGCTGGCACCGGGGAGCTGTTTTTT.

The rearrangement links TRBV3-1 (or the pseudogene TRBV3-2) to TRBJ1-4; TRBD1 is a possible D gene (5 bases). The V end lost 0 bases, the J end lost 8 bases, and 22 bases lay between the germline ends. The CDR3 runs to 18 residues. Germline loops: CDR1 LGHDT, CDR2 YNNKEL (reference sequence). This CDR3 is CASSQEAIHGTGGEKLFF. CDR3 nucleotide sequence: TGTGCCAGCAGCCAAGAGGCTATCCACGGGACGGGCGGGGAAAAACTGTTTTTT.